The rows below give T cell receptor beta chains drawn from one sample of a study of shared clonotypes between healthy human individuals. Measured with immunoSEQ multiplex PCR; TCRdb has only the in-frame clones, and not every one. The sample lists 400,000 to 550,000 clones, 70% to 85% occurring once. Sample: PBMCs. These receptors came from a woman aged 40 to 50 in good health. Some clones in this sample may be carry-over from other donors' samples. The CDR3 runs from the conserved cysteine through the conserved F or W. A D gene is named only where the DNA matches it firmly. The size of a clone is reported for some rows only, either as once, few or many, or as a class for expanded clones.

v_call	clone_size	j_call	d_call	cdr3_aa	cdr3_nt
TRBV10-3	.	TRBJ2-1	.	CATQLQEFNEQFF	TGTGCCACGCAGTTACAGGAGTTCAATGAGCAGTTCTTC
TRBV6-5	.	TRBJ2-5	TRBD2	CASTGLDQETQYF	TGTGCCAGCACAGGACTAGACCAAGAGACCCAGTACTTC
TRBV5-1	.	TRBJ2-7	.	CASSPTGRVHYEQYF	TGCGCCAGCAGCCCGACAGGACGGGTGCACTACGAGCAGTACTTC
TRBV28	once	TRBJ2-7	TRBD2	CASCGTGRALNEQYF	TGTGCCAGCTGTGGAACCGGGAGGGCCTTGAACGAGCAGTACTTC
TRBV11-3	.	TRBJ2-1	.	CASSPRSSSSYNEQFF	TGTGCCAGCAGCCCCCGATCCTCAAGCTCCTACAATGAGCAGTTCTTC
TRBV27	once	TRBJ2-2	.	CASSPYRVGTGELFF	TGTGCCAGCAGTCCGTACCGAGTGGGCACCGGGGAGCTGTTTTTT
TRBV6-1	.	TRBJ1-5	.	CASSPPTGTPVPQHF	TGTGCCAGCAGTCCCCCTACTGGGACTCCCGTTCCCCAGCATTTT
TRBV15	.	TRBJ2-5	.	CATSRVGDRETQYF	TGTGCCACCAGCAGAGTAGGAGACAGAGAGACCCAGTACTTC
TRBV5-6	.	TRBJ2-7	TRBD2	CASSPSPGGSYEQYF	TGTGCCAGCAGCCCCTCCCCGGGGGGCTCCTACGAGCAGTACTTC
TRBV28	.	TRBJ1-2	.	CASSYGYGYTF	TGTGCCAGCAGTTACGGATATGGCTACACCTTC
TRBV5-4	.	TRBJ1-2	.	CASSPPGPNYGYTF	TGTGCCAGCAGCCCCCCGGGACCCAACTATGGCTACACCTTC
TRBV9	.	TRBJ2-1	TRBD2	CASSVDITSGLYNEQFF	TGTGCCAGCAGCGTAGACATCACTAGCGGCCTCTACAATGAGCAGTTCTTC
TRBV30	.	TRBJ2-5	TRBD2	CAWTSGETQYF	TGTGCCTGGACTAGCGGAGAGACCCAGTACTTC
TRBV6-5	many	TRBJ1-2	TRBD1	CASRGTGENGYTF	TGTGCCAGCAGAGGGACAGGAGAGAATGGCTACACCTTC
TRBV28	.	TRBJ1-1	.	CASSLRGHKNTEAFF	TGTGCCAGCAGTTTAAGGGGACACAAAAACACTGAAGCTTTCTTT
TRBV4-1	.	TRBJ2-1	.	CASSQAGGDEQFF	TGCGCCAGCAGCCAAGCAGGAGGGGATGAGCAGTTCTTC
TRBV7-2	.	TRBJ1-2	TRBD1	CASSLGTGGVYGYTF	TGTGCCAGCAGCTTAGGCACAGGGGGCGTCTATGGCTACACCTTC
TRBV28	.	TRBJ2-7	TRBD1	CASSSPGTGDHEQYF	TGTGCCAGCAGTTCCCCCGGGACAGGGGATCACGAGCAGTACTTC
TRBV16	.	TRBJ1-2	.	CASSQSWQTSYGYTF	TGTGCCAGCAGCCAATCGTGGCAGACAAGCTATGGCTACACCTTC
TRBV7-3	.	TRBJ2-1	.	CASSLTSGRGGDEQFF	TGTGCCAGCAGCTTAACCTCGGGACGGGGAGGCGATGAGCAGTTCTTC
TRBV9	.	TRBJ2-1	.	CASSVGNLYNEQFF	TGTGCCAGCAGCGTAGGCAACCTCTACAATGAGCAGTTCTTC
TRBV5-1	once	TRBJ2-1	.	CASSLVQTPNEQFF	TGCGCCAGCAGCTTGGTCCAGACTCCCAATGAGCAGTTCTTC
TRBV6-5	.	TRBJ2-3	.	CASSSAAASTDTQYF	TGTGCCAGCAGTTCGGCGGCGGCTAGTACAGATACGCAGTATTTT
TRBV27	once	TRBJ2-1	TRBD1	CASGPRDRGPEQFF	TGTGCCAGCGGTCCCCGGGACAGGGGTCCTGAGCAGTTCTTC
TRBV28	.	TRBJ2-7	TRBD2	CASSPPARFGTSGRAYEQYF	TGTGCCAGCAGTCCACCGGCCCGTTTCGGGACTAGCGGGAGGGCCTACGAGCAGTACTTC
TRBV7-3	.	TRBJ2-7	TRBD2	CASSLAGGPTRYEQYF	TGTGCCAGCAGCTTAGCGGGAGGGCCCACTAGATACGAGCAGTACTTC
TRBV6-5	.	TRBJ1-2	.	CASSYPAGYGYTF	TGTGCCAGCAGTTACCCTGCGGGCTATGGCTACACCTTC
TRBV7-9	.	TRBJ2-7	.	CASSLVGGTYEQYF	TGTGCCAGCAGCTTAGTCGGGGGCACCTACGAGCAGTACTTC
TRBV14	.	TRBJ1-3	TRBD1	CASSRDRAGNTIYF	TGTGCCAGCAGCCGCGACAGGGCCGGAAACACCATATATTTT
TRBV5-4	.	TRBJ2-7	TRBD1	CAFKTTGTFEQYF	TGTGCCTTTAAGACGACAGGGACCTTCGAGCAGTACTTC
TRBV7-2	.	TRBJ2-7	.	CASSRGDNYEQYF	TGTGCCAGCAGCAGAGGGGACAACTACGAGCAGTACTTC
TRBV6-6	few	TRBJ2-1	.	CASSPWQGEQFF	TGTGCCAGCAGTCCCTGGCAAGGTGAGCAGTTCTTC
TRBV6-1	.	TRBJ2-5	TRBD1	CASSEGGRGWETQYF	TGTGCCAGCAGTGAAGGTGGCAGGGGGTGGGAGACCCAGTACTTC
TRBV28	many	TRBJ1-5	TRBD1	CASSYRGYNQPQHF	TGTGCCAGCAGTTACAGGGGCTACAATCAGCCCCAGCATTTT
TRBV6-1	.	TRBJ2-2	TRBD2	CASSDLLTGGRDTGELFF	TGTGCCAGCAGTGATCTCCTCACGGGCGGGAGGGACACCGGGGAGCTGTTTTTT
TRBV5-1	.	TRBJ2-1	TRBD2	CASSLALAGRLLFF	TGCGCCAGCAGCTTGGCACTAGCGGGGAGGTTGTTGTTCTTC
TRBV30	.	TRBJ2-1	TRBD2	CAWREGPYNEQFF	TGTGCCTGGCGGGAGGGCCCCTACAATGAGCAGTTCTTC
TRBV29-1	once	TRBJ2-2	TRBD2	CSVEVSVLAGDNTGELFF	TGCAGCGTTGAAGTATCTGTCCTAGCGGGAGATAACACCGGGGAGCTGTTTTTT
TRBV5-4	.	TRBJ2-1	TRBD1	CASRLRDRGWNEQFF	TGTGCCAGCAGGCTCCGGGACAGGGGTTGGAATGAGCAGTTCTTC
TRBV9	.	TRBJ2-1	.	CASSVEGNYNEQFF	TGTGCCAGCAGCGTAGAAGGGAATTACAATGAGCAGTTCTTC
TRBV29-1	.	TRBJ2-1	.	CSAYNNEQFF	TGCAGCGCTTATAACAATGAGCAGTTCTTC
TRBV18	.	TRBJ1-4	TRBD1	CASSAGTGALSEKLFF	TGTGCCAGCTCAGCCGGGACAGGTGCCCTTAGTGAAAAACTGTTTTTT
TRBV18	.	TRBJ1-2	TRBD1	CASSPTGDHGYTF	TGTGCCAGCTCGCCGACAGGGGATCATGGCTACACCTTC
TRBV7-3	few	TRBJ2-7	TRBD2	CASSLRSASGTYEQYF	TGTGCCAGCAGCTTAAGGTCGGCTAGCGGGACCTACGAGCAGTACTTC
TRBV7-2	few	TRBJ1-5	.	CASGRASGNQPQHF	TGTGCCAGCGGCAGGGCGTCGGGCAATCAGCCCCAGCATTTT
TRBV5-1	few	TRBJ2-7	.	CASSLDGGPYEQYF	TGCGCCAGCAGCTTGGATGGGGGACCTTACGAGCAGTACTTC
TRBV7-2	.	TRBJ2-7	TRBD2	CASSLGLAGYYEQYF	TGTGCCAGCAGCTTAGGGCTAGCGGGATACTACGAGCAGTACTTC
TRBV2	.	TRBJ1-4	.	CASSDWGGGVRLFF	TGTGCCAGCAGTGATTGGGGCGGAGGGGTTCGACTGTTTTTT
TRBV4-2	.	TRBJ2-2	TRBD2	CASSQGLAGRGDTGELFF	TGTGCCAGCAGCCAAGGGCTAGCGGGAAGGGGCGACACCGGGGAGCTGTTTTTT
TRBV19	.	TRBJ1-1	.	CASSRGTENTEAFF	TGTGCCAGTAGTAGGGGGACGGAGAACACTGAAGCTTTCTTT
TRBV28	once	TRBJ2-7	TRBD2	CASSTPRTSGVNEQYF	TGTGCCAGCAGTACCCCCCGGACTAGCGGTGTAAACGAGCAGTACTTC
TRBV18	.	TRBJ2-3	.	CASSPNGGSSTDTQYF	TGTGCCAGCTCACCAAATGGGGGTTCTAGCACAGATACGCAGTATTTT
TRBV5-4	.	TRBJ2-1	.	CASSPPGIKFDSEQFF	TGTGCCAGCAGCCCACCTGGCATTAAATTCGACAGTGAGCAGTTCTTC